This is a list of T cell receptor beta chains from one sample in a study of T cells in Graves' hyperthyroidism and ophthalmopathy. TCRdb processed the multiplex PCR reads anew with MiXCR; each CDR3 protein has one entry. The sample records under 650,000 distinct CDR3 sequences, roughly 16% being singletons. Source material: blood. The receptors derive from a woman aged 25 to 39 with Graves' hyperthyroidism. Each CDR3 is given with its conserved first and last residue.

TRBV20-1	TRBJ1-5	CSARIGGKAGNQPQHF
TRBV3-1	TRBJ2-7	CASTRGLAGDEQYF
TRBV28	TRBJ1-6	CASSRQEPYNSPLHF
TRBV7-3	TRBJ2-1	CASSLLAGLGPHNEQFF
TRBV6-1	TRBJ1-5	CASSLGMSNQPQHF
TRBV24-1	TRBJ1-6	CASLISYNSPLHF
TRBV28	TRBJ1-3	CASRVVEGNTIYF
TRBV5-5	TRBJ2-7	CASSLEAGVDEQYF
TRBV6-1	TRBJ1-1	CASSAWGTENTEAFF
TRBV2	TRBJ2-1	CASSEGWDYEQFF
TRBV5-5	TRBJ2-7	CASARLAGVSEQYF
TRBV18	TRBJ1-1	CASSKETGRYTEAFF
TRBV29-1	TRBJ2-1	CSVDQGINEQFF
TRBV5-1	TRBJ2-7	CASSFGGALSSYEQYF
TRBV2	TRBJ2-3	CASKKSGGGTDTQYF
TRBV7-8	TRBJ1-1	CASSLRAEAFF
TRBV28	TRBJ2-3	CASRGDRGGDTQYF
TRBV6-5	TRBJ2-3	CASSYSYLAVLAGTADTQYF